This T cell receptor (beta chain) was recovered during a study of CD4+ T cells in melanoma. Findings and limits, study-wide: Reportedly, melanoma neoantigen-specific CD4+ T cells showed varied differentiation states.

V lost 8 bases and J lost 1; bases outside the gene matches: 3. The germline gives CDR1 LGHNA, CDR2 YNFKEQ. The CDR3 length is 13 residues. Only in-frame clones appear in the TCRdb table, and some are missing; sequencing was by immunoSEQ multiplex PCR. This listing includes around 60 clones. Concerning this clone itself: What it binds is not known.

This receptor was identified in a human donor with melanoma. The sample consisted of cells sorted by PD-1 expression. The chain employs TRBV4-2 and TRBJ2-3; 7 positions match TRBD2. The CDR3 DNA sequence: TGTGCCAGCTGCCTAGCGGGCACAGATACGCAGTATTTT. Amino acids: CASCLAGTDTQYF.